This T cell receptor (beta chain) comes out of a study of post-analysis software for immune sequencing data. Study outcomes and limitations: Patients showed TRBV5-6, TRBV5-1 and TRBV20-1 among roughly 5 TRBV segments more frequent than in controls. For normalized Chao1 diversity, multiple sclerosis patients scored significantly lower than controls did.

Unique molecular identifiers were carried by the TCR beta cDNA libraries. Approximately 550,000 cDNA molecules came from around 1 to 9.1 million T cells. Each CDR3 protein gets one entry after TCRdb re-called the PCR reads with MiXCR. The sample contains more than 350,000 distinct CDR3 sequences, less than 40% of which appear only once. There are 15 residues in the CDR3. Germline V lookup: CDR1 MNHEY, CDR2 SMNVEV (reference sequence). Trimming removed 0 bases from V and 7 bases from J, with 12 bases in between. To note about this clonotype: The antigen is unknown.

Material: blood. The chain is built from TRBV27 and TRBJ2-2; no clear D. The receptor comes from a girl aged 2-9 years with multiple sclerosis. This CDR3 reads CASSLSVGYSGELFF. The CDR3 DNA is TGTGCCAGCAGTTTATCGGTTGGTTATAGCGGGGAGCTGTTTTTT.